Listed here are 6 T cell receptor beta chains from one sample, sequenced in a study of blood T cell repertoires in COVID-19. The protocol was immunoSEQ multiplex PCR, while the TCRdb copy is restricted to in-frame clones and leaves out a portion. The data contain about 190,000 clones, around 85% of them seen just once; the ten biggest clones take up roughly 13%. Input material: peripheral blood. The receptors here all came from a man between 45 and 60 years old who had recovered from COVID-19.

The rearrangement uses TRBV28 and TRBJ2-7, with D possibly being TRBD2 (6 bases). Trimming pared 7 bases from V and 6 bases from J, leaving 19 bases between. CDR3 length: 14 residues. CDR1 is MDHEN, CDR2 SYDVKM, per germline. The CDR3 reads CASIPGGPISEQYF. The CDR3 DNA sequence: TGTGCCAGCATACCCGGAGGGCCCATATCCGAGCAGTACTTC.

This clone occurred a few times. V usage is TRBV27 and J usage is TRBJ2-7, with 9 bases lining up with TRBD2. The V gene's germline CDR1 is MNHEY and CDR2 SMNVEV (reference sequence). After removal of 4 bases from V and 4 bases from J, the junction contained 14 bases not matched to a gene. The CDR3 length is 17 residues. CDR3 nucleotides: TGTGCCAGCAGTTCCCCTCTCCGGGGTAGCGGGAGTTACGAGCAGTACTTC. Amino acid sequence: CASSSPLRGSGSYEQYF.

DNA for the CDR3: TGTGCCAGCAGTCAGGGTTTCGTCTATGGCTACACCTTC. It specifies CASSQGFVYGYTF. The genes are TRBV7-9 and TRBJ1-2; TRBD1 might be the D (5 bases). There are 13 residues in the CDR3. V lost 6 bases, J lost 4 bases, and 12 bases lay in between. The germline CDR1 and CDR2 sequences are SEHNR and FQNEAQ (reference sequence).

This clone was detected a few times. Written as DNA, the CDR3 is TGTGCCAGCTCACCTCAACCCGTCGGGACAGGGGATCAGCCCCAGCATTTT. It yields the protein CASSPQPVGTGDQPQHF. The rearrangement links TRBV18 to TRBJ1-5; 10 bases map to TRBD1. The CDR3 contains 17 residues. CDR1 and CDR2 from the germline V gene are KGHSH and LQKENI. The J segment lost 5 bases and the V segment lost 3 bases, leaving 10 bases of the junction unmatched.

This chain joins TRBV4-1 and TRBJ2-1; 13 bases line up with TRBD2. J lost 5 bases, V lost 2 bases, and 6 bases had no gene match. Germline V gene lookup returns CDR1 MGHRA and CDR2 YSYEKL. CDR3 length equals 17 residues. CDR3 DNA: TGCGCCAGCAGCCAACGCATCGGGACTAGCGGGAACAATGAGCAGTTCTTC. Protein sequence: CASSQRIGTSGNNEQFF.

The rearrangement joins TRBV6-2 or TRBV6-3 to TRBJ1-5; 9 positions agree with TRBD1. The junction had 10 bases not matched to a gene; V was cut back by 5 bases and J by 2 bases. The CDR3 loop spans 17 amino acids. From germline, CDR1 is MNHEY and CDR2 SVGEGT. As DNA, the CDR3 is TGTGCCAGCAGTAATCACAGGGGGCCGAATGGCAATCAGCCCCAGCATTTT. Translated, it gives CASSNHRGPNGNQPQHF.